A single sample is the source of the 20 T cell receptor delta chains below, sequenced in a study of γδ T cells in repeated Plasmodium falciparum infection. Vgamma9/Vdelta2+ and Vdelta2-negative gammadelta T cells were flow-sorted from PBMC for bulk sequencing. TCRdb called clones anew from the multiplex PCR reads with CATT. This repertoire shows about 51,000 delta-chain clones, about 1.9% found once; its top ten account for roughly 24%. The specimen was gamma-delta T cells from blood. The receptors derive from a pool of human donors (malaria-infected and uninfected, not separated).

Worth noting for this clone: The protein held in TCRdb is that of a much larger clone and does not match this DNA's translation at residue 9, likely because of a read error; the protein shown is translated from the DNA. V gene TRDV3 combines with J gene TRDJ1; perhaps TRDD3 as D (6 bases). Germline matching of the DNA provided the J gene here, since TCRdb leaves it blank. Germline V gene lookup returns CDR1 TVYSNPD and CDR2 GDNSRS (reference sequence). The CDR3 is 16 residues long. Trimming shortened V by 4 bases and J by 10 bases, and 31 bases separated the two germline ends. The CDR3 DNA sequence: TGTGCCTCCGGGCGGCAAACGTTCGGGAGGGATAGCAGACTCATCTTT. Translation gives CASGRQTFGRDSRLIF.

This clone was observed at least ten times. This chain uses TRDV1 with TRDJ1; 10 bases match TRDD3. Germline CDR1 and CDR2: TSWWSYY and QGS. The CDR3 has 25 amino acids. J lost 2 bases, V lost 0 bases, and 30 bases had no gene match. CDR3 sequence (DNA): TGTGCTCTTGGGGAACTAAGGAACCCCCTACTCTCCGTACTGGGGGATCGAGGGTCGACCGATAAACTCATCTTT. Encoded protein: CALGELRNPLLSVLGDRGSTDKLIF.

This clone was seen repeatedly, ten times or more. The protein TCRdb gives is from a much larger clone and does not agree with this DNA's translation at residue 14, likely a read error; the protein shown here comes from the DNA. The chain's CDR3 is CALGELRAPPNSGEYELIF. The CDR3 bases are TGTGCTCTTGGGGAACTTAGGGCCCCTCCAAATTCTGGGGAATACGAACTCATCTTT. This chain connects TRDV1 to TRDJ1, with a possible D match to TRDD3 (6 bases). The J gene is absent in TCRdb and was assigned here via DNA matching to germline. Germline CDR1 reads TSWWSYY; CDR2 reads QGS. V lost 0 bases to trimming and J lost 9 bases, with 29 bases between them. CDR3 length equals 19 residues.

About this clone: It differs at one base from a far larger clone, so likely a read error. This specimen includes other DNA sequences encoding the same CDR3. This chain uses TRDV3 with TRDJ1; 9 bases match TRDD3. The J gene comes from matching the DNA to germline here; TCRdb lacks it. Germline CDR1 reads TVYSNPD; CDR2 reads GDNSRS (reference sequence). The CDR3 length is 14 residues. V lost 5 bases and J lost 2; bases outside the gene matches: 9. CDR3: CAEISLGDTDKLIF. CDR3 coding DNA: TGTGCCGAAATCTCGCTGGGGGATACCGATAAACTCATCTTT.

This clone occurred a few times. The TCRdb protein, from a much larger clone, departs from this DNA's translation at residue 17, likely by read error; the protein shown derives from the DNA. This chain links TRDV1 with TRDJ1; 12 nucleotides line up with TRDD3. As TCRdb names no J gene, one was assigned here on the basis of a DNA match to germline. V lost 0 bases to trimming and J lost 0 bases; unmatched junction nucleotides: 23. Per the germline V gene, CDR1 is TSWWSYY and CDR2 is QGS. This CDR3 is 24 amino acids long. The CDR3 spells CALGELNLEITSYWGILYTDKLIF. CDR3 DNA: TGTGCTCTTGGGGAACTTAATTTGGAAATTACTTCATACTGGGGGATACTCTACACCGATAAACTCATCTTT.

To note about this clone: The translation of this DNA and the TCRdb protein of a much larger clone differ at residue 8, probably owing to a read error; the protein shown here is translated from the DNA. DNA of the CDR3: TGTGCTCTTGGGGCTCCTATCTACCGAGTCCCGTACTGGGGGAAGTACACCGATAAACTCATCTTT. Encoded protein: CALGAPIYRVPYWGKYTDKLIF. This chain joins TRDV1 and TRDJ1; 9 bases agree with TRDD3. Because TCRdb records no J gene, it was assigned here through a match of the DNA to germline. Germline loops: CDR1 TSWWSYY, CDR2 QGS. V was pared by 4 bases and J by 0 bases, with 24 bases of the junction left unmatched. This CDR3 comprises 22 residues.

There are many counts of this clone. The TCRdb record carries a much larger clone's protein, which differs from this DNA's translation at residue 16; a read error is the likely cause, and the protein listed here is the DNA translation. A V gene of TRDV3 was called, but no J gene was assigned; whether TRDD3, the table's D call, matches the DNA was not checked. Germline V gives CDR1 TVYSNPD, CDR2 GDNSRS (reference sequence). This CDR3 comprises 18 residues. CDR3 loop: CAFSTEGTGGYCTDKPIF. CDR3 bases: TGTGCCTTCTCTACAGAGGGAACTGGGGGATATTGCACCGATAAACCCATCTTT.

This clone came up a few times. TCRdb's protein, taken from a much larger clone, differs from this DNA's translation at residue 6, likely owing to a read error; the protein displayed comes from the DNA. The chain is built from TRDV1 and TRDJ1, with 7 bases identical to TRDD2. TCRdb supplies no J gene; here it was assigned by aligning the nucleotide sequence to germline. V was clipped by 4 bases and J by 0 bases; unmatched bases: 11. The CDR3 totals 17 residues. CDR1 TSWWSYY and CDR2 QGS come from the germline V gene. The CDR3 nucleotides are TGTGCTCTTGGGGGTCCTACCTTCCTCTTGTACACCGATAAACTCATCTTT. This encodes CALGGPTFLLYTDKLIF.

This clone came up many times. The mismatch at residue 10 between this DNA's translation and the TCRdb protein of a much larger clone likely reflects a read error; the protein shown is translated from the DNA. The chain has TRDV3 and TRDJ1; no reliable D call. The J gene, absent from TCRdb, was called here by matching the DNA to germline. The length of the CDR3 is 15 residues. Germline V gives CDR1 TVYSNPD, CDR2 GDNSRS (reference sequence). Trimming removed 3 bases at V and 3 bases at J, with 20 bases between. Written as DNA, the CDR3 is TGTGCCTTCCCATACTTTGCTTATTACGCCGATAAACTCATCTTT. Its translation is CAFPYFAYYADKLIF.

This clone was picked up a small number of times. A far larger clone is just one base off, so this is likely a read error. The same CDR3 can be traced to other DNA sequences in this sample. J is TRDJ1 and V is TRDV2; tentatively, D is TRDD3 (6 bases). TCRdb leaves out the J gene; it was filled in here by matching the DNA to germline. This CDR3 has 16 residues. Germline values: CDR1 GEAIGNYY, CDR2 EKD. V shed 3 bases and J shed 4 bases, with 20 bases lying between them. The CDR3 DNA reads TGTGCCTGTGACCCTGTCTCTGGAGGATACAACGATAAACTCATCTTT. Protein product: CACDPVSGGYNDKLIF.

For this clone: TCRdb lists the protein of a much larger clone for this DNA, which differs at residue 13, so this is likely a read error; the protein given here is translated from the DNA itself. The V gene is TRDV2, the J gene TRDJ1; TRDD3 agrees at 10 bases. Assignment of the J gene here rests on matching the DNA to germline, because TCRdb gives none. Germline V CDR1 and CDR2: GEAIGNYY, EKD. The CDR3 sequence is 21 residues long. After removal of 0 bases from V and 0 bases from J, the junction contained 18 bases not matched to a gene. Written as DNA, the CDR3 is TGTGCCTGTGACACCGAAAGGGTTCTTACTGGGGGATGTCCGTACACCGATAAACTCATCTTT. Amino acids: CACDTERVLTGGCPYTDKLIF.

This clone was picked up a small number of times. The protein TCRdb gives is from a much larger clone and does not agree with this DNA's translation at residue 6, likely a read error; the protein shown here comes from the DNA. The chain couples TRDV1 to TRDJ1, with TRDD2 as a possible D gene (5 bases). Here the J gene came from matching the DNA to germline, since TCRdb omits it. Trimming cost V 8 bases and J 0 bases, with 10 bases left between them. Germline assignment: CDR1 TSWWSYY and CDR2 QGS. The CDR3 sequence is 13 residues long. The CDR3 DNA reads TGTGCTCTTACTCTTCCCGACACCGATAAACTCATCTTT. This translates into CALTLPDTDKLIF.

This clone was observed many times. The translation of this DNA and the TCRdb protein of a much larger clone differ at residue 20, probably owing to a read error; the protein shown here is translated from the DNA. The J gene has no call, while the V gene is TRDV1; the listed D gene, TRDD3, was not tested against the DNA. This CDR3 region has 21 residues. Germline V CDR1 and CDR2: TSWWSYY, QGS. CDR3 in DNA: TGTGCTCTTGGGGAACCCCGTTTCCTACGTAGGTGGGGGATACCAACCGATAAACTCACCTTT. Amino acids: CALGEPRFLRRWGIPTDKLTF.

The J gene is TRDJ1, the V gene TRDV1; D ambiguous. Since TCRdb gives no J gene, matching the DNA to germline was used here to assign it. Germline V gene lookup returns CDR1 TSWWSYY and CDR2 QGS. This CDR3 comprises 14 residues. V dropped 2 bases and J dropped 3 bases, with 10 bases sitting between them. The chain's CDR3 is CALGESLAADKLIF. Written as DNA, the CDR3 is TGTGCTCTTGGGGAAAGCCTAGCTGCCGATAAACTCATCTTT.

The sample holds many counts of this clone. The mismatch at residue 4 between this DNA's translation and the TCRdb protein of a much larger clone likely reflects a read error; the protein shown is translated from the DNA. The chain carries TRDV1 and TRDJ1, with TRDD3 identical over 7 bases. In the absence of a J gene in TCRdb, the DNA was matched to germline to assign it here. The CDR3 is 23 residues long. CDR1 is TSWWSYY and CDR2 is QGS in the germline V gene. In DNA form, the CDR3 reads TGTGCTCTTGAGGAAAAACACCACCCCTACTTAACTGGGGATCCATACCACACCGATAAACTCATCTTT. Protein product: CALEEKHHPYLTGDPYHTDKLIF.

On this clone itself: Since a far larger clone is one base different, this is likely a read error. Different DNA sequences within this sample yield the same CDR3. CDR3 loop: CALGELALLPFSLYWGSYTDKLIF. CDR3 nucleotide sequence: TGCGCTCTTGGGGAACTAGCCCTCCTACCCTTCTCTCTTTACTGGGGGAGCTACACCGATAAACTCATCTTT. This chain links TRDV1 with TRDJ1; 9 nucleotides line up with TRDD3. The J gene is not listed in TCRdb, so it was assigned here from a DNA match to germline. This CDR3 contains 24 residues. Looked up from germline, CDR1 is TSWWSYY and CDR2 is QGS.

This clone was detected a few times. The TCRdb protein, from a much larger clone, departs from this DNA's translation at residue 12, likely by read error; the protein shown derives from the DNA. The V gene is TRDV2, the J gene TRDJ2; possible D gene TRDD3, 5 bases. The J gene, missing from TCRdb, was assigned here through DNA to germline matching. The length of the CDR3 is 13 residues. Germline loops: CDR1 GEAIGNYY, CDR2 EKD. Trimming removed 3 bases at V and 12 bases at J, with 16 bases between. CDR3 nucleotide sequence: TGTGCCTGTGACCAGATGGGGAAAGATAAACTCTTCTTT. Residues: CACDQMGKDKLFF.

The table lists this clone with a few counts. A read error likely explains this, since a far larger clone differs by one base. The same CDR3 is also encoded by other DNA sequences in this sample. The V gene is listed as TRDV3; no J gene was called; the table names TRDD3, a call not compared with the DNA. Germline V gives CDR1 TVYSNPD, CDR2 GDNSRS (reference sequence). CDR3 length equals 13 residues. The CDR3 bases are TGTGCCTTTTGTCCCGACTGGGGATGCTGGCTCATCTTT. Its translation is CAFCPDWGCWLIF.

On this clone itself: This sequence is one base from a far larger clone and is likely a read error. Other DNA sequences from this sample encode an identical CDR3 as well. No J gene was named, though the V gene is TRDV1; TRDD3 is taken as the D call from the table, unchecked against the DNA. The CDR3 spans 21 residues. The germline V gene has CDR1 TSWWSYY and CDR2 QGS. The CDR3 DNA reads as TGTGCTCTTGGGGAACCACAGTTTTTCACTGGGGGACGTTATCGGACAGCACAACTCTTTTTT. It codes for CALGEPQFFTGGRYRTAQLFF.

This clone has only a few counts. This likely came from a read error, as a far larger clone is one base away. The same CDR3 is also encoded by other DNA sequences in this sample. The J gene is TRDJ1, the V gene TRDV1, with a weak D call TRDD3 (6 bases). TCRdb offers no J gene call, so here the DNA was matched to germline to obtain one. The CDR3 runs to 21 residues. The V gene's germline CDR1 is TSWWSYY and CDR2 QGS. This CDR3 reads CALGEPRLATFGYFYTDKLIF. The CDR3 DNA reads TGTGCTCTTGGGGAACCCCGCTTGGCTACGTTTGGATACTTCTACACCGACAAACTCATCTTT.